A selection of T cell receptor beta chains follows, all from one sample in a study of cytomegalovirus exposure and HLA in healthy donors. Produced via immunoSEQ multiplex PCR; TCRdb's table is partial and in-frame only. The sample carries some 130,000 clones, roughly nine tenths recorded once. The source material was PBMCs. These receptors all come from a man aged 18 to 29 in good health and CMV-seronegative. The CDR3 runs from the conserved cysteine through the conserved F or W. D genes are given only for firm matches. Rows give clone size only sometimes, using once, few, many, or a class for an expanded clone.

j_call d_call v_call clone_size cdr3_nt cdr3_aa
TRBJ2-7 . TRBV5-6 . TGTGCCAGCAGCTTGGTTCATTCCTACGAGCAGTACTTC CASSLVHSYEQYF
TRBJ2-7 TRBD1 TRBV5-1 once TGCGCCAGCAGCTTGGAGCCGACAGGGAGCTCCTACGAGCAGTACTTC CASSLEPTGSSYEQYF
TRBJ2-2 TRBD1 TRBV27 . TGTGCCAGCAGTTCCTACAGGGGTTTCGCCGGGGAGCTGTTTTTT CASSSYRGFAGELFF
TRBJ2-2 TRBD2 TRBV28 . TGTGCCAGCAGTTTGCAGGGAGGGACCGGGGAGCTGTTTTTT CASSLQGGTGELFF
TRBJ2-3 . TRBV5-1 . TGCGCCAGCACCCGGGGAACGCCTAGCGCAGATACGCAGTATTTT CASTRGTPSADTQYF
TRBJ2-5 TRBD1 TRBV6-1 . TGTGCCAGCACGGGACAGCAATTCCCAGCGACCCAGTACTTC CASTGQQFPATQYF
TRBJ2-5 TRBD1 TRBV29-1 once TGCAGCGCTGGGACAGAACCAGAGACCCAGTACTTC CSAGTEPETQYF
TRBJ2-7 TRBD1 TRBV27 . TGTGCCAGCAGCTCAACAGGGGGGTACGAGCAGTACTTC CASSSTGGYEQYF
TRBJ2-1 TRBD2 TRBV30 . TGTGCCTGGAGTTACTCGTATACGGGAGGGCTGTATGAGCAGTTCTTC CAWSYSYTGGLYEQFF
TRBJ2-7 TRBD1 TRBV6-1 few TGTGCCAGCAGTGAGGGTGTTGGGACAGGGTCCTACGAGCAGTACTTC CASSEGVGTGSYEQYF
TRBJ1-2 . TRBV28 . TGTGCCAGCAGGGCAACAGTAAACTATGGCTACACCTTC CASRATVNYGYTF
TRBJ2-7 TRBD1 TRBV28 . TGTGCCAGCAGCTACCGGGACAGGGGGCTGGAGTACTTC CASSYRDRGLEYF
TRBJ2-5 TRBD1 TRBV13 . TGTGCCAGCAGCTTACAGGGGGACCAAGAGACCCAGTACTTC CASSLQGDQETQYF
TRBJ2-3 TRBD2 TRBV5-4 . TGTGCCAGCAGCTTGGTGTCGGGCGGGGGAACCACAGATACGCAGTATTTT CASSLVSGGGTTDTQYF
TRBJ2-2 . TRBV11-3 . TGTGCCAGCAGCTTTTCAGGGACGAACACCGGGGAGCTGTTTTTT CASSFSGTNTGELFF
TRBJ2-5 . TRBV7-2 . TGTGCCAGCAGGCAAACAGGGACTATGCAAGAGACCCAGTACTTC CASRQTGTMQETQYF
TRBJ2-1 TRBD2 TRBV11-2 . TGTGCCAGCAGCCCTCGACTAGCGGGAGTTTACAATGAGCAGTTCTTC CASSPRLAGVYNEQFF
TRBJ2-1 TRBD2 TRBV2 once TGTGCCAGCAGCACTAGCGGGGGAAATGAGCAGTTCTTC CASSTSGGNEQFF
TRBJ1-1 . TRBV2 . TGTGCCAGCAGTGAAGCGCGGAGCTCCAACACTGAAGCTTTCTTT CASSEARSSNTEAFF
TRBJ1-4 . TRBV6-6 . TGTGCCAGCGTTGGGGGGGGGTTCGATGAAAAACTGTTTTTT CASVGGGFDEKLFF
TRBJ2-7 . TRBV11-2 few TGTGCCAGCAGCTTAGGTCTAGGCGAGCAGTACTTC CASSLGLGEQYF
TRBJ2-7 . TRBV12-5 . TGTGCTAGTGGTTTCCTGACTTACGAGCAGTACTTC CASGFLTYEQYF
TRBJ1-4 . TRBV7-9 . TGTGCCAGCAGCTTAGTCGACAAAAAACTGTTTTTT CASSLVDKKLFF
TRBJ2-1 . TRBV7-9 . TGTGCCAGCAGCCCAGGGGTCACCTACAATGAGCAGTTCTTC CASSPGVTYNEQFF
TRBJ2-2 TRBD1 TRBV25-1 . TGTGCCAGCAGACAGGGGGCGGGCGGGGAGCTGTTTTTT CASRQGAGGELFF
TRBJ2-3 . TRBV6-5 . TGTGCCAGCAGCCGGACAGTGGAGGCGGATACGCAGTATTTT CASSRTVEADTQYF
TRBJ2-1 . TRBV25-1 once TGTGCCAGCAGTGAATGGAGACTAGACTCCTACAATGAGCAGTTCTTC CASSEWRLDSYNEQFF
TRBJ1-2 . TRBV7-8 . TGTGCCAGCAGCTTAGCGGGGGCCTTGGATGGCTACACCTTC CASSLAGALDGYTF
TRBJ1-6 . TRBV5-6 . TGTGCCAGCAGCTTGGCGGGTTCCTTTTCACCCCTCCACTTT CASSLAGSFSPLHF
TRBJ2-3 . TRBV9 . TGTGCCAGCAGCGTAGTGTCAACAAAAGCAGATACGCAGTATTTT CASSVVSTKADTQYF
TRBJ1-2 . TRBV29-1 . TGCAGCGTTGACTCTAACTATGGCTACACCTTC CSVDSNYGYTF
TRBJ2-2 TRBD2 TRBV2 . TGTGCCAGCAGTGATGGGCCTAGCGGGGGGGCCTACACCGGGGAGCTGTTTTTT CASSDGPSGGAYTGELFF
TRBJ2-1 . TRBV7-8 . TGTGCCAGCAGCTTAGGACAGAACAATGAGCAGTTCTTC CASSLGQNNEQFF
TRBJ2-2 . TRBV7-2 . TGTGCCAGCAGACTGGAGTCGAACACCGGGGAGCTGTTTTTT CASRLESNTGELFF
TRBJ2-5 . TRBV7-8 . TGTGCCAGCAGCTTAGGGCAATCCCAAGAGACCCAGTACTTC CASSLGQSQETQYF
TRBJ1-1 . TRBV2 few TGTGCCAGTACAGACAACATGAACACTGAAGCTTTCTTT CASTDNMNTEAFF
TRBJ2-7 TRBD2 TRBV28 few TGTGCCAGCAGTTTTGTTAAGAGGACTAGTTTGTACGAGCAGTACTTC CASSFVKRTSLYEQYF
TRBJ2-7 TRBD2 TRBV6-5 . TGTGCCAGCAATAAAGCGGGGCTCACCTACGAGCAGTACTTC CASNKAGLTYEQYF
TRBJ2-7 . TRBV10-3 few TGTGCCATCAGTGACAAATACGAGCAGTACTTC CAISDKYEQYF
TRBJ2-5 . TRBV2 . TGTGCCAGAGGCAGGAGGGGCGGGGAGACCCAGTACTTC CARGRRGGETQYF
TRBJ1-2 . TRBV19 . TGTGCCAGTCTCACCCTCGATAAGACAGCAACTAACTATGGCTACACCTTC CASLTLDKTATNYGYTF
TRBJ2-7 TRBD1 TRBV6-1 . TGTGCCAGCAGCTCCGGGACAGGGGAGTCCTCCGAGCAGTACTTC CASSSGTGESSEQYF
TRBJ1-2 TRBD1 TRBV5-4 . TGTGCCAGCAGCTTGGGACAGGGGGGCTATGGCTACACCTTC CASSLGQGGYGYTF
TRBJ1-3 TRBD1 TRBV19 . TGTGCCAGCTCTGGACAGGTCAACTCTGGAAACACCATATATTTT CASSGQVNSGNTIYF
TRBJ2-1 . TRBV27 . TGTGCCAGCAGTTTACATAGGGGTAACAATGAGCAGTTCTTC CASSLHRGNNEQFF
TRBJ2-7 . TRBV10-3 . TGTGCCATCAGTGAGTCGGCGGACTACGAGCAGTACTTC CAISESADYEQYF
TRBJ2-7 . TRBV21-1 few TGTGCCAGCAGCAAAGAATTGGGAGATAGCTCCTACGAGCAGTACTTC CASSKELGDSSYEQYF
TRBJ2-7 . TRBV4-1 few TGCGCCAGCAGCCAAACAGAGGGCCCCTACGAGCAGTACTTC CASSQTEGPYEQYF
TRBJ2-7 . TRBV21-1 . TGTGCCAGCAGCCCCGCATCGGGGGCGGGAGTCTACGAGCAGTACTTC CASSPASGAGVYEQYF